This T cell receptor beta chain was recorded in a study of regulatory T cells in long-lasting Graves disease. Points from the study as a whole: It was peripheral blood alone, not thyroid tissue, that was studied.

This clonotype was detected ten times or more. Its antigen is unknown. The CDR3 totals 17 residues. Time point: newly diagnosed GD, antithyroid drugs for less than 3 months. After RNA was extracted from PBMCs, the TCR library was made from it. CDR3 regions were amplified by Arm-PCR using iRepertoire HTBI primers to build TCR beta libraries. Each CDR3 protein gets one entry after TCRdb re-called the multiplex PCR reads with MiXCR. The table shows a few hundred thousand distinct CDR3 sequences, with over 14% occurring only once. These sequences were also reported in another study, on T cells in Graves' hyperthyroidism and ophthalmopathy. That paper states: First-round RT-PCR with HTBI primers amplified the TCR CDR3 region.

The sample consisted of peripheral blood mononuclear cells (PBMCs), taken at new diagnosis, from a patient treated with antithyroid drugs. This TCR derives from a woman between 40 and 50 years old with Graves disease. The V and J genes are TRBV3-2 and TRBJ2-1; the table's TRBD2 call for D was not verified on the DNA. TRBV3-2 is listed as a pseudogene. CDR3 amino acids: CASSQDGLAGFYNEQFF. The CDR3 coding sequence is TGTGCCAGCAGCCAAGATGGACTAGCGGGGTTTTACAATGAGCAGTTCTTC.